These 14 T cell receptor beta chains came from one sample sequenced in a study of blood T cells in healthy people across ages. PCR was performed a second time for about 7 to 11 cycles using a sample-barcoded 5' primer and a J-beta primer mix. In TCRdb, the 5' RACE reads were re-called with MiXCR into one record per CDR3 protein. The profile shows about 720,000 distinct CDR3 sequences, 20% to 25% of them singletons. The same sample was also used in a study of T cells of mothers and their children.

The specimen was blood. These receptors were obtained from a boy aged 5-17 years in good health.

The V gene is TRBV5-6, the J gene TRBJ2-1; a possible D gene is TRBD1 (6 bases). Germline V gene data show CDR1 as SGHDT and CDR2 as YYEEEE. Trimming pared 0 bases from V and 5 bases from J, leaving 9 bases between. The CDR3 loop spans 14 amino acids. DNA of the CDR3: TGTGCCAGCAGCTTGGTCAGGGGCAACAATGAGCAGTTCTTC. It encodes CASSLVRGNNEQFF.

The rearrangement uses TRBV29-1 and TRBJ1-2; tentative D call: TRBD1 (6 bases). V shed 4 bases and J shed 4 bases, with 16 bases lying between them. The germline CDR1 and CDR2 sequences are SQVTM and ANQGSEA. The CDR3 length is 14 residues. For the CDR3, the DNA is TGCAGCGTTGCACTTCTAGGGGGTGGCTATGGCTACACCTTC. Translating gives CSVALLGGGYGYTF.

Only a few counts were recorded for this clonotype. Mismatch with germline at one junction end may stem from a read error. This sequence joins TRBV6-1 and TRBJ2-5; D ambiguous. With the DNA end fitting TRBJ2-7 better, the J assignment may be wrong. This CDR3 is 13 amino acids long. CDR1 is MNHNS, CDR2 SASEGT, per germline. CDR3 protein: CASSTWKSCEQYF. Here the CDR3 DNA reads TGTGCCAGCAGCACCTGGAAGTCCTGCGAGCAGTACTTC.

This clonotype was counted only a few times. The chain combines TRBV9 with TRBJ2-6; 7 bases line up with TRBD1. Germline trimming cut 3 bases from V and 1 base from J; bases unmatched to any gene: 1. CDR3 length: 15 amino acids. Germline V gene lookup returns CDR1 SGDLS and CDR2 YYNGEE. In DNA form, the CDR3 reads TGTGCCAGCAGCGCACAGGGGTCTGGGGCCAACGTCCTGACTTTC. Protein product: CASSAQGSGANVLTF.

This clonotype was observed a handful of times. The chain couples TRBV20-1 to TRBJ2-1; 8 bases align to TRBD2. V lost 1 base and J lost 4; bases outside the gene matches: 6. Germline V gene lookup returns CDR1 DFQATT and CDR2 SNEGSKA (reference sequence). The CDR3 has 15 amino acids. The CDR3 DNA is TGCAGTGCTAGAGCGGCGACTAGCGCGTACAATGAGCAGTTCTTC. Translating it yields CSARAATSAYNEQFF.

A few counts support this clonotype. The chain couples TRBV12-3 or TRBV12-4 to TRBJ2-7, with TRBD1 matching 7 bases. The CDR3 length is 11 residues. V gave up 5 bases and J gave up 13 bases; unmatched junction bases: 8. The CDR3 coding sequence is TGTGCCAGCAGTGCCCTGGGACAGACTTACTTC. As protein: CASSALGQTYF.

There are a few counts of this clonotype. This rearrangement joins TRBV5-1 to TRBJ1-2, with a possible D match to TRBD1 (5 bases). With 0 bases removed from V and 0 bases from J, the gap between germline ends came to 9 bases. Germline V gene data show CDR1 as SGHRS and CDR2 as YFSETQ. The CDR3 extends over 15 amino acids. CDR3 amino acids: CASSLAGAANYGYTF. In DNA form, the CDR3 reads TGCGCCAGCAGCTTGGCCGGGGCAGCTAACTATGGCTACACCTTC.

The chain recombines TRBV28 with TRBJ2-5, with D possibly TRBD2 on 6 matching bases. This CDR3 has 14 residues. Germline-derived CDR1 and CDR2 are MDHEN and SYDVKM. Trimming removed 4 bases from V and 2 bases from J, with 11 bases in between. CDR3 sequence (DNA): TGTGCCAGCAGTTCCTATGGGGGGCAAGAGACCCAGTACTTC. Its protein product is CASSSYGGQETQYF.

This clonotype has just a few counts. CDR3 protein: CSGSQGVSNQPQHF. DNA for the CDR3: TGCAGTGGTTCCCAGGGGGTAAGCAATCAGCCCCAGCATTTT. The gene calls are TRBV20-1 and TRBJ1-5, with 7 bases identical to TRBD1. Germline V gene data show CDR1 as DFQATT and CDR2 as SNEGSKA (reference sequence). V shed 7 bases and J 1 base; nucleotides not matched to a gene: 7. The CDR3 extends over 14 amino acids.

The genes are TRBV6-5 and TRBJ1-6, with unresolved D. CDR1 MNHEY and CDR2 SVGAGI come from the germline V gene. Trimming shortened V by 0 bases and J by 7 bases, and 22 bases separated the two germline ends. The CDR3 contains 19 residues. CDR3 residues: CASSYSGRRTSAENSPLHF. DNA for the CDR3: TGTGCCAGCAGTTACTCGGGCAGGCGAACCTCCGCCGAAAATTCACCCCTCCACTTT.

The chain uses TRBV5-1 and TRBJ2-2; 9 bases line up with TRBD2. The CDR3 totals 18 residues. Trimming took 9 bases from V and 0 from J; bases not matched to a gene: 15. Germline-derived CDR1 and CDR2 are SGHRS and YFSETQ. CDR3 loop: CATQIGVAGASNTGELFF. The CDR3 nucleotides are TGCGCCACCCAAATTGGGGTAGCGGGAGCCTCGAACACCGGGGAGCTGTTTTTT.

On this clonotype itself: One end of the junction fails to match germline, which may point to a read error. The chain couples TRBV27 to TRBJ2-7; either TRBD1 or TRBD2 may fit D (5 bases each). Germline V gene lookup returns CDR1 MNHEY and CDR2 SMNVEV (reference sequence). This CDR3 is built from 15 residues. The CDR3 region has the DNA TGTGCCAGCAGTTTATCGACAGAGGGATCCTACGAGCGGTACTTC. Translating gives CASSLSTEGSYERYF.

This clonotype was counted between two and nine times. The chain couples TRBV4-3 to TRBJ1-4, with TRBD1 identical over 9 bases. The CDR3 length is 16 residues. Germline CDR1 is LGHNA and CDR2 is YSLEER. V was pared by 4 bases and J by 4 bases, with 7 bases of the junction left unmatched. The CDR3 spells CASSPRLGQGNEKLFF. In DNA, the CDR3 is TGCGCCAGCAGCCCGCGTTTGGGACAGGGTAATGAAAAACTGTTTTTT.

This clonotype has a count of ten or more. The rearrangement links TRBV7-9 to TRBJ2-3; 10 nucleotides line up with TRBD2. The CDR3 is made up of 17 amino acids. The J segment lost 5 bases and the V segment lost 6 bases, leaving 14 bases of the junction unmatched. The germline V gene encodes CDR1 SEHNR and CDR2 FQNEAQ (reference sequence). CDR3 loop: CASRPAGLAGVVDTQYF. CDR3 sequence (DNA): TGTGCCAGCAGACCTGCTGGGCTAGCGGGAGTGGTAGATACGCAGTATTTT. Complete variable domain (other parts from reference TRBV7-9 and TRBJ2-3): DTGVSQNPRHKITKRGQNVTFRCDPISEHNRLYWYRQTLGQGPEFLTYFQNEAQLEKSRLLSDRFSAERPKGSFSTLEIQRTEQGDSAMYLCASRPAGLAGVVDTQYFGPGTRLTVL.